Presented here are 14 T cell receptor beta chains from one specimen sequenced in a study of metastatic and nonmetastatic thyroid tumors. Patients underwent thyroid surgery, and none had received any treatment before it. TCRdb reprocessed the PCR reads using MiXCR. The sample holds roughly 13,000 clones, 25% to 35% seen once. Sample: tumor tissue. The receptors stem from a female donor with papillary thyroid cancer or a benign thyroid nodule (not recorded which). Some clones in this sample may be carry-over from other donors' samples.

This clone turned up a few times. The V and J genes are TRBV25-1 and TRBJ1-1, with D perhaps TRBD1 (5 bases). The V gene's germline CDR1 is MGHDK and CDR2 SYGVNS. The V end lost 4 bases, the J end lost 4 bases, and 16 bases lay between the germline ends. The CDR3 is made up of 15 amino acids. CDR3 sequence: CASSGYSGASTEAFF. As DNA, the CDR3 is TGTGCCAGCAGTGGCTATTCCGGGGCTAGCACTGAAGCTTTCTTT.

In its sample, this clone ranks as large (0.1 to 1%). The chain is built from TRBV6-5 and TRBJ1-1; D not certain. Trimming took 2 bases from V and 0 from J, leaving 13 bases between them. CDR3 size: 16 residues. From germline, CDR1 is MNHEY and CDR2 SVGAGI. The CDR3 reads CASSYTLGLVNTEAFF. The CDR3 region has the DNA TGTGCCAGCAGTTACACACTGGGGTTGGTGAACACTGAAGCTTTCTTT.

This clone is deemed medium-sized. The chain couples TRBV28 to TRBJ2-1; no reliable D call. Germline CDR1 is MDHEN and CDR2 is SYDVKM. Trimming removed 2 bases at V and 6 bases at J, with 2 bases between. The length of the CDR3 is 11 residues. In nucleotides, the CDR3 is TGTGCCAGCAGTTTAGGCAATGAGCAGTTCTTC. Encoded protein: CASSLGNEQFF.

CDR3 sequence: CSVEKQGNTEAFF. The CDR3 nucleotides read TGCAGCGTCGAAAAACAGGGGAACACTGAAGCTTTCTTT. The chain employs TRBV29-1 and TRBJ1-1, with D tentatively TRBD1 (6 bases). This CDR3 comprises 13 residues. V was clipped by 6 bases and J by 1 base, with 12 bases between them. Germline V lookup: CDR1 SQVTM, CDR2 ANQGSEA.

By frequency in the sample, this clone is medium-sized (0.01 to 0.1%). The chain carries TRBV2 and TRBJ2-7; TRBD1 aligns across 9 bases. Germline CDR1 reads SNHLY; CDR2 reads FYNNEI. The CDR3 spans 15 residues. V lost 6 bases, J lost 1 base, and 7 bases stayed unmatched. CDR3 sequence reads: CASRGTGFGSYEQYF. The CDR3, as DNA: TGTGCCAGCAGGGGGACAGGGTTTGGATCCTACGAGCAGTACTTC.

By sample fraction, this clone is medium-sized. The sample contains more than one DNA sequence encoding this CDR3. The chain employs TRBV28 and TRBJ1-1; no clear D gene. V lost 5 bases and J 5 bases, leaving 12 bases between the germline ends. This CDR3 region has 13 residues. The germline V gene encodes CDR1 MDHEN and CDR2 SYDVKM. The CDR3 bases are TGTGCCAGCAGTACCACATGGGTTACTGAAGCTTTCTTT. Translation gives CASSTTWVTEAFF.

The chain recombines TRBV7-6 with TRBJ2-2; 8 positions agree with TRBD2. Germline V CDR1 and CDR2: SGHVS, FNYEAQ. The junction had 13 bases not matched to a gene; V was cut back by 5 bases and J by 5 bases. The CDR3 totals 17 residues. As DNA, the CDR3 is TGTGCCAGCAGCCCCCCTTCGGGACTAGGGATTACCGGGGAGCTGTTTTTT. Translation: CASSPPSGLGITGELFF. The full variable domain, its missing parts supplied by reference TRBV7-6 and TRBJ2-2, is GAGVSQSPRYKVTKRGQDVALRCDPISGHVSLYWYRQALGQGPEFLTYFNYEAQQDKSGLPNDRFSAERPEGSISTLTIQRTEQRDSAMYRCASSPPSGLGITGELFFGEGSRLTVL.

This clone was found once. A read error may account for a junction end that differs from germline. The genes are TRBV20-1 and TRBJ1-5; D unresolved. Germline-derived CDR1 and CDR2 are DFQATT and SNEGSKA (reference sequence). The length of the CDR3 is 14 residues. The CDR3 loop reads CIIGGDYSNQPQHF. In DNA form, the CDR3 reads TGCATTATCGGAGGCGACTATAGCAACCAGCCCCAGCATTTT.

V and J are TRBV6-1 and TRBJ1-2; D not certain. In germline, CDR1 is MNHNS, CDR2 SASEGT. V was trimmed by 2 bases and J by 1 base, leaving 17 bases between them. The CDR3 runs to 17 residues. CDR3 sequence: CASSETPGGRNNYGYTF. CDR3 DNA: TGTGCCAGCAGTGAAACCCCGGGCGGCAGGAATAACTATGGCTACACCTTC.

There are many counts of this clone. The gene calls are TRBV6-4 and TRBJ1-5; possible D gene TRBD1, 6 bases. From germline, CDR1 is MRHNA and CDR2 SNTAGT. Trimming cost V 5 bases and J 0 bases, with 26 bases left between them. This CDR3 has 20 amino acids. The CDR3 loop is CASSPTSPGGRRYSNQPQHF. In DNA, the CDR3 is TGTGCCAGCAGTCCCACGAGTCCGGGGGGCCGGCGATATAGCAATCAGCCCCAGCATTTT.

With regard to this clone: Given the absence of the conserved phenylalanine or tryptophan at the CDR3 end, a read error is likely. V gene TRBV4-1 combines with J gene TRBJ1-6; D is unclear. V was clipped by 4 bases and J by 0 bases, with 10 bases between them. The CDR3 is made up of 16 amino acids. The germline CDR1 and CDR2 sequences are MGHRA and YSYEKL. The CDR3 is CASSLTQSSYNSPLHS. CDR3 DNA: TGCGCCAGCAGCCTCACTCAGAGCTCCTATAATTCACCCCTCCACTCT.

The chain employs TRBV3-1 and TRBJ2-7, with 15 bases lining up with TRBD2. Germline V gives CDR1 LGHDT, CDR2 YNNKEL (reference sequence). CDR3 size: 17 residues. V lost 3 bases, J lost 4 bases, and 7 bases stayed unmatched. CDR3 region: CASSQLGLAGGRYEQYF. CDR3 DNA sequence: TGTGCCAGCAGCCAGCTAGGACTAGCGGGAGGGCGGTACGAGCAGTACTTC.

Regarding this clone: A much more abundant neighbour one base away suggests this may be a read error. The chain employs TRBV11-2 and TRBJ2-5; weak D call: TRBD1 (6 bases). This CDR3 spans 12 amino acids. CDR1 is SGHAT, CDR2 FQNNGV, per germline. The CDR3, as DNA: TGTGCTATCAGCCCCAGGGGTGAGACCCAGTACTTC. Translated, it gives CAISPRGETQYF.

This rearrangement joins TRBV2 to TRBJ2-7; D perhaps matches TRBD2 (5 bases). CDR1 is SNHLY, CDR2 FYNNEI, per germline. Trimming left V 2 bases short and J 3 bases short, with 14 bases between. CDR3 length: 15 amino acids. For the CDR3, the DNA is TGTGCCAGCAGTGAACCACGGCTACGGGACTACGAGCAGTACTTC. The encoded protein is CASSEPRLRDYEQYF.